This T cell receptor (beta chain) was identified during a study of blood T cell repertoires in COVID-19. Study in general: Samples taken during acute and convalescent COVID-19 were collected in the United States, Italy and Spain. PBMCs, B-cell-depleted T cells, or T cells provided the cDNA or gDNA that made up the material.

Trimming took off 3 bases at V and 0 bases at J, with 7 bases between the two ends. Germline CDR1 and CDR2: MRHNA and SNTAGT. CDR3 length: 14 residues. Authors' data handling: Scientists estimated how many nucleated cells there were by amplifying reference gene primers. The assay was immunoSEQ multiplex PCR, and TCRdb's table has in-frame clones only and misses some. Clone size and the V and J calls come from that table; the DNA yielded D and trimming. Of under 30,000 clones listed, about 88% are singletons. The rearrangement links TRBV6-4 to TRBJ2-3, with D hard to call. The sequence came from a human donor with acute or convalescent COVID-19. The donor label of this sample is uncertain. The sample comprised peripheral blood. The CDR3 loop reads CASSERGSTDTQYF. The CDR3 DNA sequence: TGTGCCAGCAGTGAGAGAGGTAGCACAGATACGCAGTATTTT.